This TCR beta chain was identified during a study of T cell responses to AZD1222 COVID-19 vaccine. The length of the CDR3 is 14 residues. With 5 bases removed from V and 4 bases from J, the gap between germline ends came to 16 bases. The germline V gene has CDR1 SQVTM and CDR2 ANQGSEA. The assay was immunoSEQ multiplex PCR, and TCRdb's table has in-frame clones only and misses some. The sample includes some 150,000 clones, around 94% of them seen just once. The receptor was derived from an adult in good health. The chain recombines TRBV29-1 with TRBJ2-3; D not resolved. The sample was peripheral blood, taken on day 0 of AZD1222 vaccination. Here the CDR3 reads CSVRAEPSADTQYF. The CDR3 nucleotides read TGCAGCGTTCGTGCAGAACCATCAGCAGATACGCAGTATTTT.